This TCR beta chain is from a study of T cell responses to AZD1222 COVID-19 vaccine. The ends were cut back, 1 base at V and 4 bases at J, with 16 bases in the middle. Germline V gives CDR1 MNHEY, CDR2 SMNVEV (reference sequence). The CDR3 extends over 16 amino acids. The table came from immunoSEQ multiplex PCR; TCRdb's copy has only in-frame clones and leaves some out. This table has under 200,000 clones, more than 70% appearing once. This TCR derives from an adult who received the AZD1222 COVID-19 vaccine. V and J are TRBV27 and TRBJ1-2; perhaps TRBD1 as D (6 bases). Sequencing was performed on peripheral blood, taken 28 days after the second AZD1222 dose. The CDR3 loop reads CASSLLGGGKIYGYTF. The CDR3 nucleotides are TGTGCCAGCAGTTTATTAGGAGGGGGGAAGATCTATGGCTACACCTTC.